This T cell receptor (beta chain) comes out of a study of CD8 T cells in ankylosing spondylitis. Deletions cut 0 bases from V and 1 base from J, with 9 bases between. Germline CDR1 is SGHTA and CDR2 is FQGNSA. CDR3 length: 16 amino acids. A single record per CDR3 protein comes from TCRdb applying MiXCR to the 5' RACE reads. The sample has about 190,000 distinct CDR3 sequences; 10% to 15% are singletons. The sequence derives from a female donor with ankylosing spondylitis or in good health (not recorded which). The rearrangement joins TRBV7-2 to TRBJ2-2, with D perhaps matching TRBD1 (7 bases). The sample consisted of blood, either unsorted or a sorted T cell fraction (not recorded which). CDR3 coding DNA: TGTGCCAGCAGCTTAGCCAGGGGGGTGAACACCGGGGAGCTGTTTTTT. Protein sequence: CASSLARGVNTGELFF.